This T cell receptor (beta chain) was sequenced in a study of blood T cell repertoires in COVID-19. Study in general: The origin of the acute and convalescent COVID-19 samples was the United States, Italy and Spain. The analysed material was cDNA or gDNA that came from T cells, B-cell-depleted T cells, or PBMCs.

This CDR3 is built from 12 residues. Germline values: CDR1 LNHDA, CDR2 SQIVND (reference sequence). V lost 5 bases to trimming and J lost 6 bases, with 10 bases between them. Authors' analysis steps: Estimation of nucleated cell counts relied on the amplification of reference gene primers. Measured with immunoSEQ multiplex PCR; TCRdb has only the in-frame clones, and not every one. D and trimming come from the DNA, and the V and J calls and clone size come from that table. This repertoire shows roughly 81,000 clones, more than 75% found once; its top ten account for more than 9%. The receptor's source is a man aged 60 to 75 with acute or convalescent COVID-19. This sequence joins TRBV19 and TRBJ1-2, with D unresolved. Sequenced sample: peripheral blood. CDR3 protein: CASSPRDNGYTF. CDR3 DNA sequence: TGTGCCAGTAGTCCCCGGGATAATGGCTACACCTTC. Together with reference TRBV19 and TRBJ1-2, the CDR3 gives the full variable domain: DGGITQSPKYLFRKEGQNVTLSCEQNLNHDAMYWYRQDPGQGLRLIYYSQIVNDFQKGDIAEGYSVSREKKESFPLTVTSAQKNPTAFYLCASSPRDNGYTFGSGTRLTVV.